This T cell receptor (beta chain) was sequenced during a study of blood T cells in healthy people across ages. Study findings and constraints: Across samples, TCR beta diversity tracked strongly with naive T cell percentage.

Details on this clonotype: The antigen is not known.

A second PCR, run for about 6 to 11 cycles, used a sample-barcoded 5' primer plus a J-beta primer mix. MiXCR, applied by TCRdb to the 5' RACE reads, yields one record per CDR3 protein. The table records over 600,000 distinct CDR3 sequences, 56% of them present only once. Donors each provided roughly 11 milliliters of peripheral blood. Each sample yielded at least 6 micrograms of PBMC total RNA. The CDR3 totals 15 residues. In germline, CDR1 is MNHEY, CDR2 SMNVEV (reference sequence). With V trimmed by 8 bases and J by 4 bases, 10 bases remained unmatched. This clonotype was sampled from a man between 40 and 49 years old in good health. This chain joins TRBV27 and TRBJ2-3, with 9 bases identical to TRBD2. Specimen: blood. CDR3 sequence reads: CASGFGGRAPDTQYF. The DNA for the CDR3 is TGTGCCAGCGGATTCGGCGGGAGGGCCCCAGATACGCAGTATTTT.